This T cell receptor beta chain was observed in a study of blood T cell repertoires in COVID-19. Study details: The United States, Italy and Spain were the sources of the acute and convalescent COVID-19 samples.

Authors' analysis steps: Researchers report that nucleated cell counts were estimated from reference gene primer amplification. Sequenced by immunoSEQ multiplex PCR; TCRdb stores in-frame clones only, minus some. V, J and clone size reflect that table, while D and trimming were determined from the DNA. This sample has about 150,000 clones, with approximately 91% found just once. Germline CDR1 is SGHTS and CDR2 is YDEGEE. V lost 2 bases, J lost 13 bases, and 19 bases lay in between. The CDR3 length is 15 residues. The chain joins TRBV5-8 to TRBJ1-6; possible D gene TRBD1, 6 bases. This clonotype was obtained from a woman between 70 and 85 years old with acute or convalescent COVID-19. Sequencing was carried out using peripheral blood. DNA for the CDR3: TGTGCCAGCAGCTTAACCGGGACACTGCGGACTCCCCTCCACTTT. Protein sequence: CASSLTGTLRTPLHF.